This TCR beta chain was profiled in a study of blood T cell repertoires in COVID-19. Each participant's cohort was designated according to participant-reported clinical history. Source study methods: Estimation of nucleated cell counts was performed using reference gene primer amplification. Assay: immunoSEQ multiplex PCR; the TCRdb copy retains only in-frame clones and omits some. V and J calls and clone size are those listed in that table; D and trimming were worked out from the DNA. The sample carries about 410,000 clones, less than 95% recorded once. CDR1 and CDR2 from the germline V gene are SSHAT and FNYEAQ (reference sequence). The CDR3 has 14 amino acids. Deletions cut 5 bases from V and 2 bases from J, with 11 bases between.

This sequence originates from a man aged 18 to 30 who had recovered from COVID-19. Sequenced sample: PBMCs or T cells enriched from blood (not recorded which). The chain employs TRBV7-7 and TRBJ2-3, with D perhaps matching TRBD2 (6 bases). Written as DNA, the CDR3 is TGTGCCAGCAGCCAGACTAGTATCACAGATACGCAGTATTTT. Protein: CASSQTSITDTQYF.